This T cell receptor (beta chain) comes out of a study of blood T cell repertoires in COVID-19. As for the study in general: From the United States, Italy and Spain came samples of acute and convalescent COVID-19. In each case, the material was cDNA or gDNA derived from T cells, B-cell-depleted T cells, or PBMCs.

Data came from immunoSEQ multiplex PCR; TCRdb stores just in-frame clones and leaves some out. The data contain a few hundred thousand clones, around 87% of them singletons. This CDR3 spans 18 amino acids. The germline V and J ends were trimmed by 4 bases and 0 bases, with 21 bases remaining between them. Germline CDR1 reads MGHRA; CDR2 reads YSYEKL. The source is a woman in her forties or fifties who had recovered from COVID-19. The sequenced material came from peripheral blood. J is TRBJ1-2 and V is TRBV4-1; possibly TRBD1 for D (5 bases). The chain's CDR3 is CASSPSLRRTPPNYGYTF. The CDR3 coding sequence is TGCGCCAGCAGCCCGTCGTTGCGTCGGACACCACCTAACTATGGCTACACCTTC.